This T cell receptor beta chain was captured by sequencing in a study of human T cells and chemical hapten exposure. MiXCR, run by TCRdb on the RACE reads, gives a single entry per CDR3 protein. The sample includes 90,000 or so distinct CDR3 sequences, over 9.5% seen only once; the top ten take 2% to 2.5%. The length of the CDR3 is 15 residues. V was pared by 8 bases and J by 2 bases, with 19 bases between. The V gene's germline CDR1 is MNHEY and CDR2 SVGAGI. Time point: patch test 1, 2 weeks after DPC sensitization. Noted treatment: therapeutic diphenylcyclopropenone sensitization with weekly scalp DPC. Donation of samples came from alopecia patients who were 18 to 70 years old and suitable for DPC.

The chain recombines TRBV6-5 with TRBJ2-7; D is perhaps TRBD1 (6 bases). This clonotype was sampled from a man aged 35-49 years with alopecia areata. Some clones in this sample may be carry-over from other donors' samples. The source material was whole blood, sampled in connection with sensitization to the hapten diphenylcyclopropenone (DPC). The CDR3 DNA reads as TGTGCCAGCGGGCGATCAGGGGTCCATACCTACGAGCAGTACTTC. Amino acids: CASGRSGVHTYEQYF.